The rows below give T cell receptor beta chains drawn from one sample of a study of cytomegalovirus exposure and HLA in healthy donors. The assay was immunoSEQ multiplex PCR, and TCRdb's table has in-frame clones only and misses some. Here the sample spans about 90,000 clones, more than 55% being singletons. Sequencing was carried out using PBMCs. The receptors shown here come from a woman aged 50 to 60 in good health and CMV-seropositive. CDR3s include the opening cysteine and the closing phenylalanine or tryptophan. Fields, in order: V gene, J gene, clone size, D gene, CDR3 DNA, CDR3 protein. A D gene is named only where the DNA matches it firmly. Size is omitted from some rows. Given values are once, few, many or a class for expanded clones.

v_gene: TRBV5-1; j_gene: TRBJ1-3; abundance: .; d_gene: TRBD1; CDR3nt: TGCGCCAGCAGCTTGAGGGGGCTTGGAAACACCATATATTTT; CDR3aa: CASSLRGLGNTIYF
v_gene: TRBV2; j_gene: TRBJ2-5; abundance: .; d_gene: .; CDR3nt: TGTGCCAGCAAAAAAGGGGAGGCAGAGACCCAGTACTTC; CDR3aa: CASKKGEAETQYF
v_gene: TRBV10-3; j_gene: TRBJ2-3; abundance: .; d_gene: TRBD2; CDR3nt: TGTGCCATCGCACTAGCGGGAGACACAGATACGCAGTATTTT; CDR3aa: CAIALAGDTDTQYF
v_gene: TRBV4-2; j_gene: TRBJ2-1; abundance: once; d_gene: TRBD2; CDR3nt: TGTGCCAGCAGCCAAGAGGGACTAGCGGGGGGACACAATGAGCAGTTCTTC; CDR3aa: CASSQEGLAGGHNEQFF
v_gene: TRBV19; j_gene: TRBJ1-2; abundance: .; d_gene: .; CDR3nt: TGTGCCAGTAGTATAACAGGCAGGGGCTATGGCTACACCTTC; CDR3aa: CASSITGRGYGYTF
v_gene: TRBV2; j_gene: TRBJ2-5; abundance: .; d_gene: .; CDR3nt: TGTGCCAGCAGTGAAGTAAGGGGACAAGAGACCCAGTACTTC; CDR3aa: CASSEVRGQETQYF
v_gene: TRBV19; j_gene: TRBJ1-1; abundance: few; d_gene: .; CDR3nt: TGTGCCAGTAGTATCCCTAGGGGGAGAAACACTGAAGCTTTCTTT; CDR3aa: CASSIPRGRNTEAFF
v_gene: TRBV15; j_gene: TRBJ1-2; abundance: .; d_gene: TRBD1; CDR3nt: TGTGCCACCAGCGGACAGGGGTCAGGCTATGGCTACACCTTC; CDR3aa: CATSGQGSGYGYTF
v_gene: TRBV6-6; j_gene: TRBJ2-2; abundance: .; d_gene: .; CDR3nt: TGTGCCAGCAGTTACGTCGGGGCGAACACCGGGGAGCTGTTTTTT; CDR3aa: CASSYVGANTGELFF
v_gene: TRBV7-8; j_gene: TRBJ1-2; abundance: .; d_gene: .; CDR3nt: TGTGCCAGCAGCTTAGACTCTGGCTACACCTTC; CDR3aa: CASSLDSGYTF
v_gene: TRBV4-3; j_gene: TRBJ1-6; abundance: .; d_gene: .; CDR3nt: TGCGCCAGCAGCCAAGATGTGGCGGATAATTCACCCCTCCACTTT; CDR3aa: CASSQDVADNSPLHF
v_gene: TRBV7-8; j_gene: TRBJ2-3; abundance: many; d_gene: .; CDR3nt: TGTGCCAGCAGCATTACAGGGTTGACAGATACGCAGTATTTT; CDR3aa: CASSITGLTDTQYF
v_gene: TRBV7-2; j_gene: TRBJ1-2; abundance: few; d_gene: TRBD1; CDR3nt: TGTGCCAGCACCCTAAAAACAGGGGCAATGGATGGCTACACCTTC; CDR3aa: CASTLKTGAMDGYTF
v_gene: TRBV5-6; j_gene: TRBJ2-7; abundance: .; d_gene: .; CDR3nt: TGTGCCAGCAGCTTGGAAACAGGGAGCTCCCACGAGCAGTACTTC; CDR3aa: CASSLETGSSHEQYF
v_gene: TRBV5-1; j_gene: TRBJ2-7; abundance: few; d_gene: TRBD1; CDR3nt: TGCGCCAGCAGCTTCGGGACAGGGGACTTTTACGAGCAGTACTTC; CDR3aa: CASSFGTGDFYEQYF
v_gene: TRBV7-3; j_gene: TRBJ2-5; abundance: few; d_gene: TRBD1; CDR3nt: TGTGCCAGCAGCCGTACCGGGACAGGGCTGAGAGAGACCCAGTACTTC; CDR3aa: CASSRTGTGLRETQYF
v_gene: TRBV15; j_gene: TRBJ1-5; abundance: .; d_gene: .; CDR3nt: TGTGCCACCAGTCTGACAAATCAGCCCCAGCATTTT; CDR3aa: CATSLTNQPQHF
v_gene: TRBV6-5; j_gene: TRBJ2-7; abundance: .; d_gene: TRBD1; CDR3nt: TGTGCCAGCAGCTACCGGGACAGAGGCTACGAGCAGTACTTC; CDR3aa: CASSYRDRGYEQYF
v_gene: TRBV5-8; j_gene: TRBJ2-5; abundance: few; d_gene: .; CDR3nt: TGTGCCAGCAGCTTGGGACAAGTCATGGAGACCCAGTACTTC; CDR3aa: CASSLGQVMETQYF
v_gene: TRBV19; j_gene: TRBJ2-7; abundance: .; d_gene: TRBD1; CDR3nt: TGTGCCAGTAGCGACAGGGGGAGGGGTTACGGCTACGAGCAGTACTTC; CDR3aa: CASSDRGRGYGYEQYF
v_gene: TRBV18; j_gene: TRBJ2-1; abundance: .; d_gene: .; CDR3nt: TGTGCCAGCTCACCGATTACAGGGAGCTCCTACAATGAGCAGTTCTTC; CDR3aa: CASSPITGSSYNEQFF
v_gene: TRBV7-6; j_gene: TRBJ2-4; abundance: once; d_gene: .; CDR3nt: TGTGCCAGCAGCTTAGCTGGTCAGGGAGGTGACATTCAGTACTTC; CDR3aa: CASSLAGQGGDIQYF
v_gene: TRBV27; j_gene: TRBJ1-1; abundance: .; d_gene: TRBD1; CDR3nt: TGTGCCAGCAGTTTAGGGACAGTTCCTACTGAAGCTTTCTTT; CDR3aa: CASSLGTVPTEAFF
v_gene: TRBV29-1; j_gene: TRBJ2-3; abundance: .; d_gene: .; CDR3nt: TGCAGCGTAAAGGTTTACGGGGGGCGCACAGATACGCAGTATTTT; CDR3aa: CSVKVYGGRTDTQYF
v_gene: TRBV6-1; j_gene: TRBJ1-5; abundance: .; d_gene: .; CDR3nt: TGTGCCAGCAGTGGCGACAATCAGCCCCAGCATTTT; CDR3aa: CASSGDNQPQHF
v_gene: TRBV2; j_gene: TRBJ1-3; abundance: few; d_gene: .; CDR3nt: TGTGCCAGCGCACCGAGCTCTGGAAACACCATATATTTT; CDR3aa: CASAPSSGNTIYF
v_gene: TRBV19; j_gene: TRBJ1-2; abundance: .; d_gene: TRBD1; CDR3nt: TGTGCCAGTAGTGTCGTTGACAGGGGTTCTGGCTACACCTTC; CDR3aa: CASSVVDRGSGYTF
v_gene: TRBV27; j_gene: TRBJ2-7; abundance: many; d_gene: .; CDR3nt: TGTGCCAGCAGAAATGGGGGGTACGAGCAGTACTTC; CDR3aa: CASRNGGYEQYF
v_gene: TRBV30; j_gene: TRBJ1-2; abundance: .; d_gene: .; CDR3nt: TGTGCCTGGAGTCCAGGGCGAGACTATGGCTACACCTTC; CDR3aa: CAWSPGRDYGYTF
v_gene: TRBV25-1; j_gene: TRBJ1-2; abundance: few; d_gene: TRBD1; CDR3nt: TGTGCCAGCAGCCCTAGACAGGGTGCCTACACCTTC; CDR3aa: CASSPRQGAYTF
v_gene: TRBV6-5; j_gene: TRBJ1-1; abundance: .; d_gene: TRBD1; CDR3nt: TGTGCCAGCAGCACCACAGGGGATAACACTGAAGCTTTCTTT; CDR3aa: CASSTTGDNTEAFF
v_gene: TRBV7-8; j_gene: TRBJ2-7; abundance: .; d_gene: TRBD1; CDR3nt: TGTGCCAGCAGCCGGGACAGGAGACTCTACGAGCAGTACTTC; CDR3aa: CASSRDRRLYEQYF
v_gene: TRBV6-1; j_gene: TRBJ2-7; abundance: .; d_gene: TRBD1; CDR3nt: TGTGCCAGCAGTGAAGCTGGGGACAGGGTCTACGAGCAGTACTTC; CDR3aa: CASSEAGDRVYEQYF
v_gene: TRBV7-3; j_gene: TRBJ1-6; abundance: .; d_gene: .; CDR3nt: TGTGCCAGCAGCTTAATTCTAGTGGGTAATTCACCCCTCCACTTT; CDR3aa: CASSLILVGNSPLHF
v_gene: TRBV5-1; j_gene: TRBJ1-1; abundance: .; d_gene: TRBD1; CDR3nt: TGCGCCAGCAGCTTGGACGCAGGGGGCGCAGGCACTGAAGCTTTCTTT; CDR3aa: CASSLDAGGAGTEAFF
v_gene: TRBV9; j_gene: TRBJ1-2; abundance: few; d_gene: .; CDR3nt: TGTGCCAGCAGCGTAGCCCCACAGGGATTTGACTATAGTGGCTACACCTTC; CDR3aa: CASSVAPQGFDYSGYTF